This T cell receptor beta chain originates from a study of memory CD4+ T cells and cytomegalovirus serostatus. Some clones are missing from TCRdb's copy, which holds only in-frame ones; the method was immunoSEQ multiplex PCR. Here the sample spans 50,000 or so clones, 82% being singletons. Germline lookup yields CDR1 MDHEN and CDR2 SYDVKM. This CDR3 has 17 amino acids. The V and J ends lost 7 bases and 3 bases, in that order; junction bases with no gene match: 14. Points from the study as a whole: Suggested: most of the CMV-linked TCR signature lies in CD4+ memory cells. Repertoires predicted CMV serostatus with median bootstrapped AUC of about 0.94.

On this clone itself: The antigen remains unidentified.

The sort gate was single viable CD3+CD4+CD8-CD45RO+ cells for memory CD4+ T cells. J is TRBJ1-5 and V is TRBV28; 8 bases fit TRBD1. The clonotype was recovered from an adult in good health and CMV-seronegative. Sequenced sample: memory CD4+ T cells from blood. CDR3 sequence reads: CASTAPGGQGHNQPQHF. In nucleotides, the CDR3 is TGTGCCAGCACCGCACCCGGAGGACAGGGACACAATCAGCCCCAGCATTTT.